These T cell receptor beta chains were read from a single sample in a study of a mutant IDH1 vaccine in newly diagnosed glioma. Using immunoSEQ multiplex PCR, the repertoire was profiled, and TCRdb retains in-frame clones only, with some absent. The repertoire holds some 64,000 clones, with over 70% as singletons. For these receptors, no antigen is known. Sequenced material: PBMCs, taken from a glioma patient whose treatment included an IDH1 peptide vaccine. The receptors shown here come from a man between 45 and 60 years old with glioma. CDR3s include the opening cysteine and the closing phenylalanine or tryptophan. D genes are given only for firm matches. Part of the rows lack a size; the others show once, few, many or a class for expanded clones.

d_call,v_call,clone_size,j_call,cdr3_nt,cdr3_aa
.,TRBV30,.,TRBJ2-7,TGTGCCTGGGGTGACAGGTCCTACGAGCAGTACTTC,CAWGDRSYEQYF
.,TRBV6-1,few,TRBJ1-2,TGTGCCAGCAGTCTGCCGGCGGGCTATGGCTACACCTTC,CASSLPAGYGYTF
.,TRBV7-9,.,TRBJ2-7,TGTGCCAGCAGCTCCCCGGCCTCCTACGAGCAGTACTTC,CASSSPASYEQYF
.,TRBV5-1,.,TRBJ2-1,TGCGCCAGCAGCCTCTCGCCCGGGAATGAGCAGTTCTTC,CASSLSPGNEQFF
.,TRBV20-1,.,TRBJ2-7,TGCAGTGTTGAAAGTTACTACGAGCAGTACTTC,CSVESYYEQYF
.,TRBV29-1,.,TRBJ2-7,TGCAGCGTTGAAGACTTCCAGGACGAGCAGTACTTC,CSVEDFQDEQYF
TRBD1,TRBV5-1,.,TRBJ1-2,TGCGCCAGCAGCTCCCGGACAGGGGCGGGGGGCTACACCTTC,CASSSRTGAGGYTF
TRBD1,TRBV30,.,TRBJ1-2,TGTGCCTGGAGTACCCGAGGGGACGGGACAGGGCGTTCAGGGGGCTACACCTTC,CAWSTRGDGTGRSGGYTF
TRBD1,TRBV18,.,TRBJ2-2,TGTGCCAGCTCACCCAACAGGGGAGCCGGGGAGCTGTTTTTT,CASSPNRGAGELFF
TRBD2,TRBV7-9,.,TRBJ2-7,TGTGCCAGCAGCCGAGCGGGAGGGCAGGACGAGCAGTACTTC,CASSRAGGQDEQYF
TRBD1,TRBV6-1,.,TRBJ2-7,TGTGCCAGCAGTGGCAGGGGGATCAGCGAGCAGTACTTC,CASSGRGISEQYF
.,TRBV5-6,.,TRBJ2-3,TGTGCCAGCAGCTTTTCAGGCACAGATACGCAGTATTTT,CASSFSGTDTQYF
.,TRBV30,few,TRBJ1-5,TGTGCCTGGAGCGGGGGCTCTCTCCCGCACATTTATAGCAATCAGCCCCAGCATTTT,CAWSGGSLPHIYSNQPQHF
TRBD2,TRBV5-4,.,TRBJ2-3,TGTGCCAGCCTCGAAGCCAGCGGGGGCCCTTTTAGCACAGATACGCAGTATTTT,CASLEASGGPFSTDTQYF
.,TRBV7-8,.,TRBJ2-2,TGTGCCAGCGGGTTCCTGGGAAAGGGCACCGGGGAGCTGTTTTTT,CASGFLGKGTGELFF
TRBD2,TRBV7-8,.,TRBJ2-1,TGTGCCAGCAGCAGGACTAGCGGGGGGGGTTACAATGAGCAGTTCTTC,CASSRTSGGGYNEQFF
TRBD1,TRBV30,.,TRBJ2-3,TGTGCCTGGAGTGCAGGGGGGGTGACAGGGGGCGTATGGACAGATACGCAGTATTTT,CAWSAGGVTGGVWTDTQYF
.,TRBV7-9,.,TRBJ1-2,TGTGCCAGCAGCTTGGGTGGCGGCGGGAACTATGGCTACACCTTC,CASSLGGGGNYGYTF
.,TRBV18,.,TRBJ2-7,TGTGCCAGCTCACCAGATCAGCTCTCCGAGCAGTACTTC,CASSPDQLSEQYF
.,TRBV19,.,TRBJ2-6,TGTGCCGTCCAGGGAGGAGGCGTCTCAGCTGGGGCCAACGTCCTGACTTTC,CAVQGGGVSAGANVLTF
.,TRBV29-1,.,TRBJ1-5,TGCAGCGTTGAGGGACAAGAAGGTTTAGGGCCCCAGCATTTT,CSVEGQEGLGPQHF
.,TRBV19,.,TRBJ2-7,TGTGCCAGTAGTATATACCGGGGAGGAGTGGACGAGCAGTACTTC,CASSIYRGGVDEQYF